A selection of T cell receptor beta chains follows, all from one sample in a study of regulatory T cells in long-lasting Graves disease. TCRdb re-called the multiplex PCR reads through MiXCR, storing one row per CDR3 protein. The repertoire holds hundreds of thousands of distinct CDR3 sequences, with around 15% as singletons. The sample was also linked to a second study, of T cells in Graves' hyperthyroidism and ophthalmopathy.

The specimen comprised peripheral blood mononuclear cells (PBMCs), sampled at new diagnosis, from a patient treated with antithyroid drugs. These receptors came from a man aged 40-50 years with Graves disease. CDR3s include the opening cysteine and the closing phenylalanine or tryptophan. Each record gives: D gene, J gene, V gene, clone size, CDR3 length, CDR3 protein, CDR3 DNA. A D gene is named only where the DNA matches it firmly. Some rows have no size entry. The others give once, few or many, or a class for an expanded clone.

d_gene: -; j_gene: TRBJ2-1; v_gene: TRBV5-1; abundance: few; len: 16; CDR3aa: CASSLAVSAGSGEQFF; CDR3nt: TGTGCCAGCAGCTTGGCCGTCAGTGCCGGGTCTGGTGAGCAGTTCTTC
d_gene: -; j_gene: TRBJ1-5; v_gene: TRBV11-3; abundance: many; len: 13; CDR3aa: CASSPRPNQPQHF; CDR3nt: TGTGCCAGCAGCCCCCGACCCAATCAGCCCCAGCATTTT
d_gene: -; j_gene: TRBJ2-7; v_gene: TRBV11-3; abundance: many; len: 13; CDR3aa: CASSFGQQWEQYF; CDR3nt: TGTGCCAGCAGCTTTGGGCAGCAGTGGGAGCAGTACTTC
d_gene: -; j_gene: TRBJ1-2; v_gene: TRBV27; abundance: -; len: 14; CDR3aa: CASRGGGTNYGYTF; CDR3nt: TGTGCCAGCAGGGGGGGGGGGACGAACTATGGCTACACCTTC
d_gene: -; j_gene: TRBJ1-5; v_gene: TRBV4-1; abundance: -; len: 16; CDR3aa: CASSPSPRQDYQPQHF; CDR3nt: TGCGCCAGCAGCCCCTCCCCCCGCCAGGACTATCAGCCCCAGCATTTT
d_gene: -; j_gene: TRBJ2-7; v_gene: TRBV5-5; abundance: few; len: 15; CDR3aa: CASRTGWGDAYEQYF; CDR3nt: TGTGCCAGCAGGACAGGGTGGGGGGATGCCTACGAGCAGTACTTC
d_gene: TRBD2; j_gene: TRBJ2-1; v_gene: TRBV12-3/TRBV12-4; abundance: many; len: 15; CDR3aa: CASRITSGGYNEQFF; CDR3nt: TGTGCCAGCAGGATAACTAGCGGGGGATACAATGAGCAGTTCTTC
d_gene: -; j_gene: TRBJ1-4; v_gene: TRBV4-1; abundance: many; len: 15; CDR3aa: CASSPRTATNEKLFF; CDR3nt: TGCGCCAGCAGCCCGCGGACAGCAACTAATGAAAAACTGTTTTTT
d_gene: -; j_gene: TRBJ2-5; v_gene: TRBV10-3; abundance: -; len: 13; CDR3aa: CATRGNGQETQYF; CDR3nt: TGTGCCACCCGGGGAAACGGACAAGAGACCCAGTACTTC
d_gene: TRBD2; j_gene: TRBJ2-1; v_gene: TRBV7-2; abundance: many; len: 15; CDR3aa: CASSQRGGRFLEQFF; CDR3nt: TGTGCCAGCAGCCAGCGGGGGGGCCGTTTTCTTGAGCAGTTCTTC
d_gene: -; j_gene: TRBJ2-1; v_gene: TRBV12-5; abundance: many; len: 13; CDR3aa: CASGNRDGVWQFF; CDR3nt: TGTGCTAGTGGTAACAGGGATGGGGTGTGGCAGTTCTTC
d_gene: -; j_gene: TRBJ1-5; v_gene: TRBV18; abundance: many; len: 13; CDR3aa: CASSTGLSQPQHF; CDR3nt: TGTGCCAGCTCTACAGGGTTGAGTCAGCCCCAGCATTTT
d_gene: -; j_gene: TRBJ1-2; v_gene: TRBV20-1; abundance: few; len: 11; CDR3aa: CSVGGSGGYTF; CDR3nt: TGCAGTGTCGGGGGGTCGGGTGGCTACACCTTC
d_gene: TRBD2; j_gene: TRBJ2-1; v_gene: TRBV29-1; abundance: few; len: 15; CDR3aa: CSVGLAGAGGNEQFF; CDR3nt: TGCAGCGTTGGACTAGCGGGGGCCGGAGGCAATGAGCAGTTCTTC
d_gene: TRBD2; j_gene: TRBJ2-1; v_gene: TRBV6-1; abundance: many; len: 14; CDR3aa: CASSEPPGGGNHFF; CDR3nt: TGTGCCAGCAGTGAACCCCCTGGGGGGGGAAATCACTTCTTC
d_gene: -; j_gene: TRBJ2-2; v_gene: TRBV20-1; abundance: few; len: 13; CDR3aa: CSANNQITGELFF; CDR3nt: TGCAGTGCTAACAACCAGATCACCGGGGAGCTGTTTTTT
d_gene: TRBD1; j_gene: TRBJ2-5; v_gene: TRBV6-2/TRBV6-3; abundance: few; len: 13; CDR3aa: CASSRTGQGTQYF; CDR3nt: TGTGCCAGCAGTAGGACAGGGCAGGGGACCCAGTACTTC
d_gene: -; j_gene: TRBJ2-1; v_gene: TRBV6-1; abundance: few; len: 14; CDR3aa: CASSATGPYNEQFF; CDR3nt: TGTGCCAGCAGCGCGACAGGTCCCTACAATGAGCAGTTCTTC
d_gene: -; j_gene: TRBJ1-2; v_gene: TRBV2; abundance: few; len: 11; CDR3aa: CASTPLGGYTF; CDR3nt: TGTGCCAGCACGCCCTTGGGTGGCTACACCTTC
d_gene: -; j_gene: TRBJ1-2; v_gene: TRBV20-1; abundance: few; len: 13; CDR3aa: CSASGQTNYGYTF; CDR3nt: TGCAGTGCTAGCGGACAGACAAACTATGGCTACACCTTC
d_gene: -; j_gene: TRBJ1-6; v_gene: TRBV3-1; abundance: many; len: 12; CDR3aa: CASSLGDSPLHF; CDR3nt: TGTGCCAGCAGCCTGGGGGATTCACCCCTCCACTTT
d_gene: -; j_gene: TRBJ1-1; v_gene: TRBV14; abundance: -; len: 14; CDR3aa: CASSQERGWTGAFF; CDR3nt: TGTGCCAGCAGCCAAGAGAGAGGGTGGACTGGAGCTTTCTTT
d_gene: -; j_gene: TRBJ2-7; v_gene: TRBV5-1; abundance: few; len: 12; CDR3aa: CASRGQFYEQYF; CDR3nt: TGCGCCAGCCGGGGCCAATTCTACGAGCAGTACTTC
d_gene: -; j_gene: TRBJ2-2; v_gene: TRBV11-3; abundance: -; len: 16; CDR3aa: CASSFSTTSNTGELFF; CDR3nt: TGTGCCAGCAGCTTCTCTACAACTTCGAACACCGGGGAGCTGTTTTTT
d_gene: -; j_gene: TRBJ1-3; v_gene: TRBV5-1; abundance: -; len: 16; CDR3aa: CASSFDPQGSGNTIYF; CDR3nt: TGCGCCAGCAGCTTCGACCCGCAGGGGTCTGGAAACACCATATATTTT
d_gene: -; j_gene: TRBJ1-1; v_gene: TRBV27; abundance: many; len: 14; CDR3aa: CASSPGFMNTEAFF; CDR3nt: TGTGCCAGCAGTCCGGGCTTCATGAACACTGAAGCTTTCTTT
d_gene: -; j_gene: TRBJ2-1; v_gene: TRBV6-1; abundance: -; len: 13; CDR3aa: CASTNDRTNEQFF; CDR3nt: TGTGCCAGCACCAACGACAGGACCAATGAGCAGTTCTTC
d_gene: TRBD2; j_gene: TRBJ2-7; v_gene: TRBV4-2; abundance: few; len: 17; CDR3aa: CASSQATGTSGLYEQYF; CDR3nt: TGTGCCAGCAGCCAAGCAACCGGGACTAGCGGTCTCTACGAGCAGTACTTC
d_gene: -; j_gene: TRBJ2-3; v_gene: TRBV18; abundance: few; len: 16; CDR3aa: CASSPPTADPTDTQYF; CDR3nt: TGTGCCAGCTCACCTCCGACTGCCGACCCCACAGATACGCAGTATTTT
d_gene: TRBD1; j_gene: TRBJ1-1; v_gene: TRBV10-3; abundance: many; len: 15; CDR3aa: CAISEQGQAVTEAFF; CDR3nt: TGTGCCATCAGTGAGCAGGGACAGGCTGTTACTGAAGCTTTCTTT
d_gene: TRBD1; j_gene: TRBJ2-7; v_gene: TRBV5-1; abundance: -; len: 15; CDR3aa: CASSFPGQGKYEQYF; CDR3nt: TGTGCCAGCAGCTTCCCCGGACAGGGAAAGTACGAGCAGTACTTC
d_gene: -; j_gene: TRBJ2-1; v_gene: TRBV29-1; abundance: many; len: 12; CDR3aa: CSSGRTYNEQFF; CDR3nt: TGCAGCTCCGGACGGACGTACAATGAGCAGTTCTTC
d_gene: TRBD1; j_gene: TRBJ1-2; v_gene: TRBV12-3/TRBV12-4; abundance: -; len: 14; CDR3aa: CASSTTGGSYGYTF; CDR3nt: TGTGCCAGCAGTACGACAGGGGGATCCTATGGCTACACCTTC
d_gene: -; j_gene: TRBJ1-4; v_gene: TRBV28; abundance: many; len: 13; CDR3aa: CASGDSVNEKLFF; CDR3nt: TGTGCCAGCGGTGACAGCGTCAATGAAAAACTGTTTTTT
d_gene: -; j_gene: TRBJ2-7; v_gene: TRBV3-1; abundance: many; len: 13; CDR3aa: CASSQGGGDEQYF; CDR3nt: TGTGCCAGCAGCCAAGGTGGCGGGGACGAGCAGTACTTC
d_gene: TRBD1; j_gene: TRBJ2-4; v_gene: TRBV11-2; abundance: many; len: 13; CDR3aa: CASSLGQGDIQYF; CDR3nt: TGTGCCAGCAGCTTAGGACAGGGAGACATTCAGTACTTC